The 18 T cell receptor beta chains below were found in one sample sequenced in a study of sequential checkpoint blockade in melanoma. Treatment reported: randomized to nivolumab then ipilimumab (arm A) or the reverse (arm B). Some clones are missing from TCRdb's copy, which holds only in-frame ones; the method was immunoSEQ multiplex PCR. This sample yields under 6,000 clones, of which almost 80% are seen a single time; about 50% belongs to the top ten. Here the sequenced sample was CD8+ T cells sorted from blood (inferred from file names), taken from a patient given nivolumab and ipilimumab in sequence. Receptors originate from a human donor with melanoma.

The chain joins TRBV30 to TRBJ1-2; possible D gene TRBD1, 6 bases. CDR3 size: 13 residues. The germline gives CDR1 GTSNPN, CDR2 SVGIG (reference sequence). The V and J ends lost 5 bases and 0 bases respectively, with 10 bases between them. CDR3 in DNA: TGTGCCTGGTGGGGGCAGGCTAACTATGGCTACACCTTC. This sequence encodes CAWWGQANYGYTF.

V usage is TRBV6-1 and J usage is TRBJ2-5; the D gene is possibly TRBD2 (6 bases). This CDR3 region has 15 residues. CDR1 MNHNS and CDR2 SASEGT come from the germline V gene. The germline V and J ends were trimmed by 0 bases and 2 bases, with 10 bases remaining between them. The CDR3 is CASSEATGGQETQYF. DNA of the CDR3: TGTGCCAGCAGTGAAGCCACTGGGGGGCAAGAGACCCAGTACTTC.

This sequence joins TRBV4-2 and TRBJ2-3; 7 positions agree with TRBD2. The CDR3 runs to 16 residues. Germline V gene lookup returns CDR1 LGHNA and CDR2 YNFKEQ. V shed 5 bases and J 4 bases; nucleotides not matched to a gene: 12. The CDR3 DNA sequence: TGTGCCAGCAGCTCTCCTGGGGAGGGAGGTCCAGATACGCAGTATTTT. Its translation: CASSSPGEGGPDTQYF.

DNA of the CDR3: TGTGCCAGCAGTTTGAGCCGTGGGAACACTGAAGCTTTCTTT. This sequence encodes CASSLSRGNTEAFF. The chain couples TRBV28 to TRBJ1-1; D gene uncertain. Per germline, CDR1 MDHEN and CDR2 SYDVKM. Trimming pared 3 bases from V and 1 base from J, leaving 9 bases between. The CDR3 is 14 amino acids.

The rearrangement uses TRBV2 and TRBJ1-2; D might be TRBD1 (6 bases). Trimming removed 6 bases at V and 5 bases at J, with 13 bases between. Germline V CDR1 and CDR2: SNHLY, FYNNEI. CDR3 size: 13 residues. CDR3 residues: CASSGRTVYGYTF. The CDR3 nucleotides are TGTGCCAGCAGCGGCCGGACAGTGTATGGCTACACCTTC.

The chain joins TRBV7-8 to TRBJ2-7, with 7 bases identical to TRBD1. Germline V gene sequence: CDR1 SGHVS, CDR2 FQNEAQ. The length of the CDR3 is 13 residues. J was trimmed by 3 bases and V by 5 bases; bases with no gene match: 4. The CDR3 protein is CASSPTGIYEQYF. CDR3 DNA: TGTGCCAGCAGCCCGACAGGGATCTACGAGCAGTACTTC.

The V and J genes are TRBV4-3 and TRBJ2-6, with TRBD1 identical over 7 bases. Germline CDR1 reads LGHNA; CDR2 reads YSLEER. The J segment lost 2 bases and the V segment lost 2 bases, leaving 3 bases of the junction unmatched. The CDR3 spans 16 residues. In DNA, the CDR3 is TGCGCCAGCAGCCAAAAGACAGGGACTGGGGCCAACGTCCTGACTTTC. It translates to CASSQKTGTGANVLTF.

The chain carries TRBV6-5 and TRBJ2-5; possibly TRBD2 for D (6 bases). The ends were cut back, 5 bases at V and 1 base at J, with 8 bases in the middle. Germline V gene sequence: CDR1 MNHEY, CDR2 SVGAGI. The CDR3 has 13 residues. The CDR3 coding sequence is TGTGCCAGCAGTGGCGGGGTCCAAGAGACCCAGTACTTC. Residues: CASSGGVQETQYF.

The rearrangement joins TRBV27 to TRBJ2-5; 7 bases match TRBD1. Per the germline V gene, CDR1 is MNHEY and CDR2 is SMNVEV (reference sequence). This CDR3 comprises 16 residues. The V gene end was trimmed by 1 base and the J gene end by 2 bases; junction bases not matched to a gene: 7. CDR3 sequence reads: CASSLFSGDSQETQYF. In DNA form, the CDR3 reads TGTGCCAGCAGTTTATTTTCCGGGGACAGTCAAGAGACCCAGTACTTC.

The V and J genes are TRBV29-1 and TRBJ2-1; D unresolved. This CDR3 has 14 amino acids. Germline CDR1 SQVTM, CDR2 ANQGSEA. V lost 1 base and J lost 5, with 12 bases in between. CDR3 amino acids: CSVEGAYLDNEQFF. The CDR3 region has the DNA TGCAGCGTTGAAGGGGCATACCTCGACAATGAGCAGTTCTTC.

This chain joins TRBV28 and TRBJ2-5; weak D call: TRBD2 (6 bases). Trimming removed 11 bases from V and 4 bases from J, with 11 bases in between. Germline V gene lookup returns CDR1 MDHEN and CDR2 SYDVKM. This CDR3 contains 11 residues. DNA of the CDR3: TGTGCCCCTGGGGGAGGAGAGACCCAGTACTTC. This sequence encodes CAPGGGETQYF.

The chain recombines TRBV2 with TRBJ1-5; TRBD1 aligns across 8 bases. Germline CDR1 SNHLY, CDR2 FYNNEI. Unmatched junction bases numbered 7, after V lost 8 bases and J lost 4 bases. CDR3 size: 14 residues. The CDR3 reads CASQGAGANQPQHF. The CDR3 DNA follows: TGTGCCAGCCAGGGGGCAGGGGCGAATCAGCCCCAGCATTTT.

Comments on this clone: Since the CDR3 does not end with the conserved phenylalanine or tryptophan, this likely comes from a read error. This chain connects TRBV28 to TRBJ2-7; D may be TRBD2 (5 bases). The CDR3 runs 14 residues. Trimming took off 3 bases at V and 0 bases at J, with 9 bases between the two ends. From germline, CDR1 is MDHEN and CDR2 SYDVKM. DNA of the CDR3: TGTGCCAGCAGTTTTGTGGGGAGCTCCTACGAGCAGTACCTC. Protein: CASSFVGSSYEQYL.

The genes are TRBV4-3 and TRBJ1-1; D remains ambiguous. This CDR3 has 13 amino acids. In germline, CDR1 is LGHNA, CDR2 YSLEER. V lost 0 bases and J 5 bases, leaving 7 bases between the germline ends. CDR3 nucleotides: TGCGCCAGCAGCCAAGAGGCGGCTACTGAAGCTTTCTTT. The encoded protein is CASSQEAATEAFF.

The J gene is TRBJ2-5, the V gene TRBV29-1; a weak D match, TRBD2 (6 bases). V gave up 7 bases and J gave up 3 bases, with 9 bases separating them. CDR1 is SQVTM, CDR2 ANQGSEA, per germline. The CDR3 has 11 residues. CDR3 sequence: CSGSGEETQYF. The CDR3 DNA is TGCAGCGGGTCGGGGGAAGAGACCCAGTACTTC.

The chain uses TRBV5-1 and TRBJ2-7; 8 nucleotides align to TRBD2. Losses at the gene ends were 1 base for V and 2 bases for J; bases not matched to a gene: 2. The germline V gene has CDR1 SGHRS and CDR2 YFSETQ. The CDR3 runs to 14 residues. Written as DNA, the CDR3 is TGCGCCAGCAGCTTGTCGGGACTAGCCTACGAGCAGTACTTC. Translated, it gives CASSLSGLAYEQYF.

The chain joins TRBV7-9 to TRBJ1-1; the D is unclear. Germline loops: CDR1 SEHNR, CDR2 FQNEAQ (reference sequence). V lost 6 bases and J lost 4, with 15 bases in between. This CDR3 is 14 amino acids long. The CDR3 spells CASRPSGLRTEAFF. The CDR3 region has the DNA TGTGCCAGCAGACCCTCGGGGTTACGCACTGAAGCTTTCTTT. Using reference TRBV7-9 and TRBJ1-1 for the parts outside the CDR3, the full variable domain is DTGVSQNPRHKITKRGQNVTFRCDPISEHNRLYWYRQTLGQGPEFLTYFQNEAQLEKSRLLSDRFSAERPKGSFSTLEIQRTEQGDSAMYLCASRPSGLRTEAFFGQGTRLTVV.

V gene TRBV27 combines with J gene TRBJ1-3; no definite D call. The CDR3 spans 13 residues. With 3 bases removed from V and 4 bases from J, the gap between germline ends came to 7 bases. Germline V gene lookup returns CDR1 MNHEY and CDR2 SMNVEV (reference sequence). CDR3 residues: CASSLNRGNTIYF. As DNA, the CDR3 is TGTGCCAGCAGTTTGAACCGGGGAAACACCATATATTTT.